The clone carrying this TCR beta chain was seen many times. Its antigen remains unknown. Trimming took off 2 bases at V and 3 bases at J, with 13 bases between the two ends. Per germline, CDR1 MGHRA and CDR2 YSYEKL. The CDR3 sequence is 15 residues long. This entry belongs to a study of blood T cells in healthy people across ages. Primed by a sample-barcoded 5' primer and a J-beta primer mix, a second PCR proceeded for about 6 to 12 cycles. TCRdb itself ran the 5' RACE reads through MiXCR, one entry per CDR3 protein. Of 1.5 million to 2 million distinct CDR3 sequences detected, 28% appear once; the ten largest clones hold 7.7%. Overall study results and limits: CMV infection status of these donors was not known.

The receptor was derived from a woman in her twenties or thirties in good health. The sample taken for sequencing was blood. The chain uses TRBV4-1 and TRBJ1-2; D perhaps matches TRBD1 (5 bases). CDR3 in DNA: TGCGCCAGCAGCCAATCCCCCGGGACGGACTATGGCTACACCTTC. Its protein is CASSQSPGTDYGYTF.